This T cell receptor (beta chain) was sequenced for a study of human T cells and chemical hapten exposure. At the level of the study: The variation in per-sample TCR yields arose mainly from small differences in pooled library volumes.

Stated time point: patch test 2, 6 weeks after DPC sensitization. Documented treatment: therapeutic diphenylcyclopropenone sensitization with weekly scalp DPC. Study findings and constraints: No alteration of TCRs above 1 in 1000 frequency was seen with DPC sensitization.

Within the library, unique molecular identifiers were attached to each individual cDNA molecule. In the authors' workflow: A typical sample had 95,000 to 100,000 TCRs, with roughly 20,000 to 690,600 overall. TCRdb fed the RACE reads into MiXCR, producing one record per CDR3 protein. The V and J calls come from TCRdb's annotation, not from the publication. Altogether roughly 40,000 distinct CDR3 sequences are present, 8% to 9.5% being singletons, with the ten largest covering about 15%. This clonotype has at least ten counts. Its antigen is unidentified. The sequence was obtained from a woman in her forties with alopecia areata. Some clones in this sample may be carry-over from other donors' samples. This material consisted of whole blood, taken in connection with sensitization to the hapten diphenylcyclopropenone (DPC).

The CDR3 loop is CASSPRYTGGSYEQYF. The CDR3 coding sequence is TGTGCCAGCAGCCCGAGGTATACAGGGGGTTCCTACGAGCAGTACTTC. This chain connects TRBV5-6 to TRBJ2-7; 8 positions match TRBD1. V lost 4 bases, J lost 1 base, and 10 bases stayed unmatched. Looked up from germline, CDR1 is SGHDT and CDR2 is YYEEEE. CDR3 length equals 16 residues. The complete variable domain, with remaining parts taken from reference TRBV5-6 and TRBJ2-7, reads DAGVTQSPTHLIKTRGQQVTLRCSPKSGHDTVSWYQQALGQGPQFIFQYYEEEERQRGNFPDRFSGHQFPNYSSELNVNALLLGDSALYLCASSPRYTGGSYEQYFGPGTRLTVT.